This TCR beta chain was observed in a study of metastatic and nonmetastatic thyroid tumors. Findings of the study overall: Reports indicated that malignant thyroid tumors showed significantly higher TCR beta diversity than benign nodules did, in blood and tumor.

Each patient went into thyroid surgery without having received any treatment. TCRdb reanalyzed the PCR reads with MiXCR. This table holds approximately 30,000 clones, 16% found once. Between the trimmed V and J ends, which lost 10 bases and 2 bases, there was a span of 6 bases. Germline V lookup: CDR1 MNHNS, CDR2 SASEGT. There are 10 residues in the CDR3. In regard to this clone: Its antigen is still unknown.

The material sequenced was blood. V and J are TRBV6-1 and TRBJ2-7; D uncertain. The sequence derives from a male donor with papillary thyroid cancer or a benign thyroid nodule (not recorded which). Some clones in this sample may be carry-over from other donors' samples. DNA of the CDR3: TGTGCCATCGTAACCTACGAGCAGTACTTC. Amino acid sequence: CAIVTYEQYF.